This is a list of T cell receptor beta chains from one sample in a study of T cell responses to AZD1222 COVID-19 vaccine. The data were produced by immunoSEQ multiplex PCR, yet TCRdb's version contains in-frame clones alone and is incomplete. The profile shows tens of thousands of clones, around 90% of them singletons. The starting material was peripheral blood, obtained on day 0 of AZD1222 vaccination. The receptors were gathered from an adult in good health. CDR3s include the opening cysteine and the closing phenylalanine or tryptophan.

j_call,v_call,cdr3_aa
TRBJ2-2,TRBV7-2,CASIPGGGQNTGELFF
TRBJ2-3,TRBV18,CASSPSSGATDTQYF
TRBJ1-2,TRBV5-1,CASSLGAGGSNYGYTF
TRBJ2-7,TRBV2,CASSSSGNLYEQYF
TRBJ1-2,TRBV30,CACGQKGGGYTF
TRBJ1-3,TRBV15,CATSRDIGGGNTIYF
TRBJ2-7,TRBV20-1,CSARTGYEQYF
TRBJ1-2,TRBV2,CASREGQVDGYTF
TRBJ2-7,TRBV12-5,CASGFPRGGAYEQYF
TRBJ1-2,TRBV12-5,CASGSWDRVVWGYTF
TRBJ2-3,TRBV5-1,CASRGAIGTDTQYF
TRBJ2-6,TRBV4-2,CASSQADRVTSGANVLTF
TRBJ1-4,TRBV29-1,CSGGQVPEKLFF
TRBJ1-2,TRBV3-1/TRBV3-2,CASSQSMGGPYGYTF
TRBJ1-1,TRBV5-4,CASSPPGLRSMNTEAFF
TRBJ2-3,TRBV6-2/TRBV6-3,CASSNRDSLFPDTQYF
TRBJ2-2,TRBV7-2,CASSLVGRVGTGELFF
TRBJ1-2,TRBV6-4,CASSDGAVFGGYTF
TRBJ1-1,TRBV6-5,CASSRDRVRPEAFF
TRBJ2-3,TRBV7-2,CASSLSGPTDTQYF
TRBJ2-3,TRBV7-2,CASSPDRSTDTQYF
TRBJ2-1,TRBV29-1,CSVASGTSSNEQFF
TRBJ1-3,TRBV4-1,CASSQFGRGNTIYF
TRBJ1-1,TRBV7-2,CASSLSSLGEAFF
TRBJ2-3,TRBV19,CASSIGQGADTQYF
TRBJ2-5,TRBV7-7,CASSPGTSGGAETQYF